This TCR beta chain was sequenced for a study of post-analysis software for immune sequencing data. Study-wide findings and caveats: The study found TRBV5-6, TRBV5-1 and TRBV20-1 among about five TRBV segments more frequent in patients than controls.

This clonotype was observed a handful of times. Its specificity is unknown. The ends were cut back, 4 bases at V and 2 bases at J, with 12 bases in the middle. The CDR3 loop spans 14 amino acids. The germline gives CDR1 MNHNS, CDR2 SASEGT. Built from TCR beta cDNA, the libraries had unique molecular identifiers in them. In TCRdb, the PCR reads were re-called with MiXCR into one record per CDR3 protein. The sample carries approximately 730,000 distinct CDR3 sequences, roughly 30% recorded once. Sequencing was performed on blood. The V and J genes are TRBV6-1 and TRBJ2-7; no reliable D call. This sequence was found in a girl aged 5 to 17 with multiple sclerosis. CDR3 coding DNA: TGTGCCAGCAGTGCGGGCAGGACCACCTACGAGCAGTACTTC. It codes for CASSAGRTTYEQYF.